A selection of T cell receptor beta chains follows, all from one sample in a study of shared T cell receptors in the human thymus. Sequenced by immunoSEQ multiplex PCR; TCRdb stores in-frame clones only, minus some. The sample holds just under 550,000 clones; about 84% are singletons and the top ten take 0.01% to 0.015%. In addition, the sample was reused for a study of human thymus T cells.

Sequencing was carried out using thymocytes. The receptors originated from a boy under two years old with a congenital heart defect. Each CDR3 is given with its conserved first and last residue. A D gene is named only where the DNA matches it firmly. A row's size may be missing; if present it is once, few, many or a size class.

-,TRBD1,TRBJ1-2,TRBV6-5,13,CASKDRGPNGYTF,TGTGCCAGCAAAGACAGGGGACCGAATGGCTACACCTTC
few,-,TRBJ1-5,TRBV21-1,17,CASSKWTGIYSNQPQHF,TGTGCCAGCAGCAAATGGACAGGGATCTATAGCAATCAGCCCCAGCATTTT
-,-,TRBJ2-4,TRBV28,14,CASETLVAKNIQYF,TGTGCCAGCGAGACACTAGTAGCCAAAAACATTCAGTACTTC
-,-,TRBJ2-7,TRBV5-1,18,CASSLTLRGGDGSYEQYF,TGCGCCAGCAGCTTGACCTTACGGGGCGGGGACGGCTCCTACGAGCAGTACTTC
-,-,TRBJ2-7,TRBV7-6,17,CASSLAVGGRSSYEQYF,TGTGCCAGCAGCCTGGCGGTGGGTGGGAGAAGCTCCTACGAGCAGTACTTC
-,TRBD2,TRBJ2-7,TRBV30,15,CAWSLRTSGPYEQYF,TGTGCCTGGAGTCTCCGGACTAGCGGACCCTACGAGCAGTACTTC
-,-,TRBJ2-1,TRBV4-3,20,CASSQGMLGLSHSSYNEQFF,TGCGCCAGCAGCCAAGGGATGTTGGGGCTTTCCCATAGCTCCTACAATGAGCAGTTCTTC
-,-,TRBJ2-5,TRBV25-1,16,CASSDPTGASRETQYF,TGTGCCAGCAGTGACCCGACAGGAGCTTCCAGAGAGACCCAGTACTTC
-,TRBD2,TRBJ2-1,TRBV7-2,17,CASSLAGLVSAYNEQFF,TGTGCCAGCAGCTTGGCCGGACTAGTTAGTGCGTACAATGAGCAGTTCTTC
-,TRBD1,TRBJ2-4,TRBV19,14,CASSTGDSKNIQYF,TGTGCCAGTAGTACCGGGGACAGTAAAAACATTCAGTACTTC
few,-,TRBJ1-5,TRBV28,14,CASSPRTEEPPQHF,TGTGCCAGCAGTCCTCGGACAGAGGAGCCGCCCCAGCATTTT
-,TRBD2,TRBJ2-3,TRBV7-9,16,CASSTPTSGRPDTQYF,TGTGCCAGCAGCACCCCGACTAGCGGGAGGCCAGATACGCAGTATTTT
-,TRBD2,TRBJ2-3,TRBV11-1,15,CASSPSGRATDTQYF,TGTGCCAGCAGTCCGAGCGGGAGGGCCACAGATACGCAGTATTTT
-,TRBD1,TRBJ2-7,TRBV6-1,14,CASSEKGAKDEQYF,TGTGCCAGCAGTGAAAAGGGGGCAAAAGACGAGCAGTACTTC
-,TRBD1,TRBJ2-7,TRBV27,16,CASNRDRKGASYEQYF,TGTGCCAGCAATCGGGACAGGAAAGGGGCCTCTTACGAGCAGTACTTC
once,-,TRBJ2-7,TRBV5-4,16,CASSFFPYGSWYEQYF,TGTGCCAGCAGCTTTTTCCCCTACGGGAGTTGGTACGAGCAGTACTTC
-,TRBD1,TRBJ1-4,TRBV4-3,16,CASSQEQGRTNEKLFF,TGCGCCAGCAGCCAGGAACAGGGGAGGACTAATGAAAAACTGTTTTTT
-,-,TRBJ2-7,TRBV6-1,14,CASSDGRCSYEQYF,TGTGCCAGCAGTGATGGGCGTTGCTCCTACGAGCAGTACTTC
-,TRBD2,TRBJ2-7,TRBV7-6,15,CASSSRGTSEGEQYF,TGTGCCAGCAGCTCCCGGGGGACTAGTGAGGGCGAGCAGTACTTC
-,TRBD1,TRBJ2-1,TRBV19,17,CASSIGPGQANYNEQFF,TGTGCCAGTAGTATAGGGCCCGGACAGGCGAACTACAATGAGCAGTTCTTC
-,TRBD2,TRBJ2-1,TRBV4-3,18,CASSPRKTGLAGINEQFF,TGCGCCAGCAGCCCCAGAAAAACGGGGCTAGCGGGGATAAATGAGCAGTTCTTC
-,-,TRBJ2-7,TRBV7-8,12,CASSLKPYEQYF,TGTGCCAGCAGCTTAAAGCCCTACGAGCAGTACTTC
-,-,TRBJ1-5,TRBV6-1,15,CASGKGRMGNQPQHF,TGTGCCAGCGGCAAGGGGCGCATGGGCAATCAGCCCCAGCATTTT
-,TRBD2,TRBJ2-1,TRBV4-2,18,CASSQVNLAGGSHNEQFF,TGTGCCAGCAGCCAAGTGAATCTAGCGGGAGGTAGTCACAATGAGCAGTTCTTC
-,TRBD1,TRBJ1-5,TRBV28,14,CASSYRGSNQPQHF,TGTGCCAGCAGTTACAGGGGCAGCAATCAGCCCCAGCATTTT
-,-,TRBJ2-7,TRBV7-8,11,CASSFNRVQYF,TGTGCCAGCAGCTTTAATCGGGTGCAGTACTTC
-,TRBD1,TRBJ1-2,TRBV10-3,15,CAISETGTEGYGYTF,TGTGCCATCAGTGAGACAGGGACAGAAGGATATGGCTACACCTTC
-,TRBD2,TRBJ2-4,TRBV6-6,15,CASSYKAGGQNIQYF,TGTGCCAGCAGTTACAAAGCGGGAGGGCAGAACATTCAGTACTTC
-,TRBD2,TRBJ2-5,TRBV4-3,20,CASSRSSQTSGTQGEETQYF,TGCGCCAGCAGCCGAAGTTCGCAGACTAGCGGGACCCAAGGGGAAGAGACCCAGTACTTC
-,TRBD1,TRBJ2-7,TRBV14,16,CASSQVFGQGEGEQYF,TGTGCCAGCAGCCAAGTTTTTGGACAGGGGGAAGGTGAGCAGTACTTC
-,TRBD1,TRBJ2-7,TRBV19,14,CASSQGQGAYEQYF,TGTGCCAGTAGCCAGGGACAGGGGGCCTACGAGCAGTACTTC
-,TRBD1,TRBJ2-7,TRBV7-6,17,CASSLEGRGQGSHEQYF,TGTGCCAGCAGCTTAGAGGGTCGGGGACAGGGGTCCCACGAGCAGTACTTC
-,TRBD2,TRBJ2-7,TRBV4-1,15,CASSQMFSGTYEQYF,TGCGCCAGCAGCCAAATGTTTAGCGGGACCTACGAGCAGTACTTC
-,-,TRBJ2-5,TRBV7-8,15,CASTHTRQVQETQYF,TGTGCCAGCACCCATACTCGACAGGTTCAAGAGACCCAGTACTTC
-,TRBD2,TRBJ2-7,TRBV4-2,17,CASSQERLAGGSYEQYF,TGTGCCAGCAGCCAAGAGCGACTAGCGGGGGGCTCCTACGAGCAGTACTTC
-,-,TRBJ2-7,TRBV10-3,14,CAILSGGPTYEQYF,TGTGCCATCCTTAGCGGAGGTCCCACCTACGAGCAGTACTTC
-,-,TRBJ2-7,TRBV7-5,15,CARSSKSGSTYEQYF,TGTGCCAGAAGCTCAAAGAGCGGCAGCACCTACGAGCAGTACTTC
-,-,TRBJ2-1,TRBV6-1,15,CASSDPQFSYNEQFF,TGTGCCAGCAGTGACCCTCAGTTCTCCTACAATGAGCAGTTCTTC
few,TRBD2,TRBJ2-1,TRBV19,16,CASSILAGGISGEQFF,TGTGCCAGTAGTATCCTAGCGGGAGGAATAAGCGGTGAGCAGTTCTTC
-,TRBD2,TRBJ2-3,TRBV6-6,16,CASSLRGLAGTDTQYF,TGTGCCAGCAGTCTACGGGGCCTAGCGGGAACAGATACGCAGTATTTT
once,-,TRBJ2-1,TRBV27,14,CASSYDRTVRQQFF,TGTGCCAGCAGTTATGACAGGACAGTTCGCCAGCAGTTCTTC
-,TRBD2,TRBJ2-7,TRBV4-3,19,CASSQEREGLADTKYEQYF,TGCGCCAGCAGCCAAGAGCGGGAGGGACTAGCGGATACCAAATACGAGCAGTACTTC
-,TRBD2,TRBJ2-2,TRBV4-3,17,CASSQAPTSGRAGELFF,TGCGCCAGCAGCCAAGCCCCCACTAGCGGGAGAGCCGGGGAGCTGTTTTTT
-,TRBD2,TRBJ2-1,TRBV5-4,19,CASSLGGLAGGPIYNEQFF,TGTGCCAGCAGCTTGGGTGGACTAGCGGGAGGGCCGATATACAATGAGCAGTTCTTC
-,TRBD2,TRBJ2-7,TRBV19,21,CASSMTRSGWTSGMTPYEQYF,TGTGCCAGTAGTATGACGAGGTCGGGCTGGACTAGCGGGATGACTCCCTACGAGCAGTACTTC
-,TRBD2,TRBJ2-5,TRBV7-7,18,CASSFGLAGGPGQETQYF,TGTGCCAGCAGCTTCGGACTAGCGGGAGGGCCGGGGCAAGAGACCCAGTACTTC
once,-,TRBJ1-5,TRBV10-3,14,CAISETVSNQPQHF,TGTGCCATCAGTGAGACAGTTTCCAATCAGCCCCAGCATTTT
once,-,TRBJ2-7,TRBV29-1,14,CSARLGTGGYEQYF,TGCAGCGCTAGGCTCGGGACTGGGGGCTACGAGCAGTACTTC
-,-,TRBJ1-1,TRBV27,12,CASKGMNTEAFF,TGTGCCAGCAAGGGGATGAACACTGAAGCTTTCTTT
few,-,TRBJ2-5,TRBV19,15,CASSIDAGEGGTQYF,TGTGCCAGTAGTATTGACGCGGGAGAAGGGGGGACCCAGTACTTC
-,-,TRBJ1-1,TRBV30,12,CAWSREYTEAFF,TGTGCCTGGAGCAGGGAATACACTGAAGCTTTCTTT
once,-,TRBJ2-1,TRBV14,17,CASSQEPGVAEYNGQFF,TGTGCCAGCAGCCAAGAGCCTGGGGTAGCGGAGTACAATGGGCAGTTCTTC
once,TRBD2,TRBJ2-1,TRBV4-3,18,CASSQGWGRASGGSEQFF,TGCGCCAGCAGCCAAGGGTGGGGGCGGGCTAGCGGGGGGAGTGAGCAGTTCTTC